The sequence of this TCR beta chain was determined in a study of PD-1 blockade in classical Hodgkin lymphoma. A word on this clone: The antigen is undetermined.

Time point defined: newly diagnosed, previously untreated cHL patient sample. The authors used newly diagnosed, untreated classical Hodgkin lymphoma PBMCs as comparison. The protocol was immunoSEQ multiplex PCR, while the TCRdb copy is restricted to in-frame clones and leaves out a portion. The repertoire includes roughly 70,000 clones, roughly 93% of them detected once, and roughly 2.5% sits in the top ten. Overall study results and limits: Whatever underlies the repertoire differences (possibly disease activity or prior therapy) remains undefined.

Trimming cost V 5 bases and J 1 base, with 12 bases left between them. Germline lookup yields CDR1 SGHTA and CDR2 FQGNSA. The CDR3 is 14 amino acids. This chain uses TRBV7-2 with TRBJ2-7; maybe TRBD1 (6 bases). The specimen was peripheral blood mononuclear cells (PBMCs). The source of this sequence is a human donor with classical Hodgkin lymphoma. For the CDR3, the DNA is TGTGCCAGCAGCCTGATACAGGGATCCTACGAGCAGTACTTC. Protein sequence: CASSLIQGSYEQYF.